This T cell receptor beta chain appears in the sequencing data of a study of cytomegalovirus exposure and HLA in healthy donors. Study in general: Earlier, fewer than 130 million unique TCR beta sequences were recovered from about 200 million T cells by an analysis.

A word on this clone: Antigen specificity is unknown.

V lost 2 bases, J lost 4 bases, and 11 bases stayed unmatched. CDR1 and CDR2 (germline): SGHRS, YFSETQ. The CDR3 spans 19 residues. PCR employed 60 Vbeta and 13 Jbeta primers. The method was immunoSEQ multiplex PCR; TCRdb's version includes in-frame clones alone and lacks a portion of them. The sample shows over 150,000 clones, roughly 87% of them seen only once. Notes on the study in general: Later examination showed HLA-associated TCR beta chains had greater clonal expansion than equally common others.

The sequencing sample was made of PBMCs. This TCR derives from a girl younger than two in good health and CMV-seronegative. V gene TRBV5-1 combines with J gene TRBJ2-1; 14 nucleotides align to TRBD2. The CDR3 sequence: CASSFRTSGGLNLYNEQFF. The CDR3 DNA is TGCGCCAGCAGCTTCAGGACTAGCGGGGGGCTCAATCTATACAATGAGCAGTTCTTC.